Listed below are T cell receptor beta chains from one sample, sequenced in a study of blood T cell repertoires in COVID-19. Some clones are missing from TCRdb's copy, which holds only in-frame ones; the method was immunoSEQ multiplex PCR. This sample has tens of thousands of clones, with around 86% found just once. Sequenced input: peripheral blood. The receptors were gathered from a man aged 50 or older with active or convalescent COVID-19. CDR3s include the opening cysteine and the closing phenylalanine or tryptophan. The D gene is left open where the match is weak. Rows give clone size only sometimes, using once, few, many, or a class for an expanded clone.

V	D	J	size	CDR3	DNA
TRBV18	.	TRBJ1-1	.	CASSPGQWDTEAFF	TGTGCCAGCTCACCGGGACAATGGGACACTGAAGCTTTCTTT
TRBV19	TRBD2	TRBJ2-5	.	CASSNSGGQETQYF	TGTGCCAGTAGTAATAGCGGGGGCCAAGAGACCCAGTACTTC
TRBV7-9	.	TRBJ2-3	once	CASSLDIGTDTQYF	TGTGCCAGCAGCTTGGACATTGGCACAGATACGCAGTATTTT
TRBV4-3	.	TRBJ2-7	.	CASSQESGKHYEQYF	TGCGCCAGCAGCCAAGAGTCGGGGAAGCACTACGAGCAGTACTTC
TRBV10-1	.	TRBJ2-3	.	CASSETTVTFPDTQYF	TGCGCCAGCAGTGAGACGACAGTGACCTTTCCAGATACGCAGTATTTT
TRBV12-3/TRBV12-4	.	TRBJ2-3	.	CASSHQGRDTQYF	TGTGCCAGCAGTCATCAGGGGAGAGATACGCAGTATTTT
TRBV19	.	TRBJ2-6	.	CATRRAGNGANVLTF	TGTGCCACCCGCCGGGCGGGGAATGGGGCCAACGTCCTGACTTTC
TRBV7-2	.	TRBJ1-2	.	CASTLLGTVYGYTF	TGTGCCAGCACCCTCCTCGGTACGGTCTATGGCTACACCTTC
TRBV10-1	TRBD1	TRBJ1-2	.	CASSETGTGDGYTF	TGCGCCAGTTCGGAAACCGGGACAGGGGACGGCTACACCTTC
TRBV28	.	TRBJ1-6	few	CASNLGGPNLNSPLHF	TGTGCCAGCAACCTAGGGGGACCAAACCTTAATTCACCCCTCCACTTT
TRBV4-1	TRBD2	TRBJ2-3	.	CASSQEPSGGASTDTQYF	TGCGCCAGCAGCCAAGAGCCTAGCGGGGGGGCCTCCACAGATACGCAGTATTTT
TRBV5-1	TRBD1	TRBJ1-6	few	CASSLGQGDSPLHF	TGCGCCAGCAGCTTGGGGCAGGGGGATTCACCCCTCCACTTT
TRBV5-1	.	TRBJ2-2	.	CASSLGQSTGELFF	TGCGCCAGCAGCTTGGGACAGAGCACCGGGGAGCTGTTTTTT
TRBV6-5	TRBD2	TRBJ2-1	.	CASSSLSGNEQFF	TGTGCCAGCAGCTCACTTAGCGGGAATGAGCAGTTCTTC
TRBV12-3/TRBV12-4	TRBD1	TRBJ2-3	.	CASSRQGPDTQYF	TGTGCCAGCAGCCGACAGGGGCCAGATACGCAGTATTTT
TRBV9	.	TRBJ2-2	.	CASSVGVTDTGELFF	TGTGCCAGCAGCGTGGGAGTGACTGACACCGGGGAGCTGTTTTTT
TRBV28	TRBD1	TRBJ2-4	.	CASSLGDRNIQYF	TGTGCCAGCAGTTTAGGGGACAGAAACATTCAGTACTTC
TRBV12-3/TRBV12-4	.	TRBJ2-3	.	CASSYTDTQYF	TGTGCCAGCAGCTACACAGATACGCAGTATTTT
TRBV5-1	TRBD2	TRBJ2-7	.	CASSLDGGGKFEQYF	TGCGCCAGCAGCTTGGATGGCGGGGGTAAATTCGAGCAGTACTTC
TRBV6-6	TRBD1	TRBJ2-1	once	CASSSSSRDRGVEQFF	TGTGCCAGCAGTTCCTCCTCCCGGGACAGGGGGGTTGAGCAGTTCTTC
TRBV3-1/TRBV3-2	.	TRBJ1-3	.	CASSQDKTGSLSGNTIYF	TGTGCCAGCAGCCAAGATAAAACGGGAAGCCTCTCTGGAAACACCATATATTTT
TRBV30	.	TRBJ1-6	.	CAWSVRGGGNSPLHF	TGTGCCTGGAGTGTACGAGGAGGAGGTAATTCACCCCTCCACTTT
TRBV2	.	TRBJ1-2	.	CATGGGDPKYIYGYTF	TGTGCCACCGGGGGGGGAGACCCGAAATACATCTATGGCTACACCTTC
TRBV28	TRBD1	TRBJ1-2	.	CASGRQGIGYGYTF	TGTGCCAGCGGCAGACAGGGGATTGGCTATGGCTACACCTTC
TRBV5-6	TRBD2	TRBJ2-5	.	CASSLPSGGYQETQYF	TGTGCCAGCAGCTTGCCTAGCGGGGGGTACCAAGAGACCCAGTACTTC
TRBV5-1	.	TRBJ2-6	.	CASSLMAGSGANVLTF	TGCGCCAGCAGCTTAATGGCAGGGTCTGGGGCCAACGTCCTGACTTTC
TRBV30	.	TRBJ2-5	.	CAWRRGRFQETQYF	TGTGCCTGGAGGCGGGGGCGGTTCCAAGAGACCCAGTACTTC
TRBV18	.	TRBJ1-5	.	CASSPPSRGADQPQHF	TGTGCCAGCTCACCACCGTCCAGAGGCGCCGATCAGCCCCAGCATTTT
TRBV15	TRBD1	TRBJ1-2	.	CATSIIPQGEGGYTF	TGTGCCACCAGCATTATCCCCCAGGGGGAAGGTGGCTACACCTTC
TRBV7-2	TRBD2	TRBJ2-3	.	CASSPAGVSFTDTQYF	TGTGCCAGCAGCCCTGCGGGGGTTAGTTTCACAGATACGCAGTATTTT
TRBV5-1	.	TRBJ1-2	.	CASRLDWTEGYTF	TGCGCCAGCAGGTTAGACTGGACTGAAGGCTACACCTTC
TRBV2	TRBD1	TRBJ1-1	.	CAILQGAKRTEAFF	TGTGCCATCCTTCAGGGGGCTAAAAGGACTGAAGCTTTCTTT
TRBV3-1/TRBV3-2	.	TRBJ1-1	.	CASSQDRGGGVAEAFF	TGTGCCAGCAGCCAAGATCGTGGAGGGGGGGTGGCTGAAGCTTTCTTT
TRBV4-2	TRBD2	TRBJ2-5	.	CASSQEGQRGYQETQYF	TGTGCCAGCAGCCAAGAAGGCCAGCGGGGGTACCAAGAGACCCAGTACTTC
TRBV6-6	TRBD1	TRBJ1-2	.	CASSLLTGNYGYTF	TGTGCCAGCAGTTTGCTGACAGGGAACTATGGCTACACCTTC
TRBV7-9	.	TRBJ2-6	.	CASSSPRTGANVLTF	TGTGCCAGCAGCTCCCCGAGGACTGGGGCCAACGTCCTGACTTTC
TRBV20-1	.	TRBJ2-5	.	CSARPQETQYF	TGCAGTGCTAGACCTCAAGAGACCCAGTACTTC
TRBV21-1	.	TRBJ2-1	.	CASSQGQGGSEQFF	TGTGCCAGCAGCCAAGGACAGGGGGGGAGTGAGCAGTTCTTC
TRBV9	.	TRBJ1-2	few	CASSVGQGSNYGYTF	TGTGCCAGCAGCGTTGGGCAGGGCTCTAACTATGGCTACACCTTC
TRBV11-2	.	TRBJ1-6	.	CASSSQNSPLHF	TGTGCCAGCAGCTCCCAGAATTCACCCCTCCACTTT
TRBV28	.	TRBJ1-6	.	CASTLTGGWAPLHF	TGTGCCAGCACCTTGACGGGGGGATGGGCACCCCTCCACTTT
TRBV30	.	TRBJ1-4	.	CAWSPGGAEKREKLFF	TGTGCCTGGAGTCCCGGGGGGGCAGAAAAGAGGGAAAAACTGTTTTTT
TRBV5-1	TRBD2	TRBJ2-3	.	CASSSRVAGVDTQYF	TGCGCCAGCAGCTCCCGGGTAGCGGGGGTAGATACGCAGTATTTT
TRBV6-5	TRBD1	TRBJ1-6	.	CASWDRSSYNSPLHF	TGTGCCAGCTGGGACAGAAGCTCCTATAATTCACCCCTCCACTTT
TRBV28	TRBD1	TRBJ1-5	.	CASSTQGAQPQHF	TGTGCCAGCAGTACACAGGGGGCCCAGCCCCAGCATTTT
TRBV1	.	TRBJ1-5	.	CTSSQGSGQEHQPQHF	TGCACCAGCAGCCAAGGATCGGGACAGGAGCATCAGCCCCAGCATTTT
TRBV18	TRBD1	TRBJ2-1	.	CASSPGTGTYNEQFF	TGTGCCAGCTCACCAGGGACAGGTACCTACAATGAGCAGTTCTTC